Included here is one T cell receptor beta chain sequence, with context. No antigen is known for it. This CDR3 is also generated by other DNA sequences in the sample. Trimming cost V 4 bases and J 0 bases, with 8 bases left between them. Per germline, CDR1 SGHRS and CDR2 YFSETQ. This CDR3 contains 14 residues. This entry is derived from a study of shared clonotypes between healthy human individuals. Findings of the study overall: Generation probability values for non-shared clonotypes were lower than those for clonotypes shared by all four donors.

The deep-level immunoSEQ assay was used. It was across several immunoSEQ plates that each subset's genomic DNA was evenly split. The repertoire was sequenced with immunoSEQ multiplex PCR; TCRdb's copy has only in-frame clones and lacks some. The sample consists of under 2.5 million clones, around 92% of them appearing once. The V call is TRBV5-1, the J call TRBJ1-5; D perhaps matches TRBD1 (6 bases). What was sequenced was naive CD4+ T cells from PBMCs. Subset denoted: CD45RA+ positively selected. This receptor was identified in a young man in good health. Some clones in this sample may be carry-over from other donors' samples. CDR3 nucleotide sequence: TGCGCCAGCAGCCCAGGGGATAGCAATCAGCCCCAGCATTTT. Encoded protein: CASSPGDSNQPQHF.